These 11 T cell receptor beta chains came from one sample sequenced in a study of beta chain features in type 1 diabetes. Investigators reverse transcribed all isolated RNA, so they sequenced expressed TCRB transcripts. TCRdb's table, derived via immunoSEQ multiplex PCR, lists solely in-frame clones and lacks some. The data contain 860,000 or so clones, under 20% of them singletons. Sequencing used naive CD4+ T cells from blood. Receptors were obtained from a woman aged 18-29 years in good health.

About this clone itself: Mismatch with germline at one junction end may stem from a read error. The V call is TRBV6-1, the J call TRBJ2-4, with D maybe TRBD1 (5 bases). Germline CDR1 and CDR2: MNHNS and SASEGT. The CDR3 is 14 amino acids. The CDR3 spells CASREDRAKNIQYF. The CDR3 bases are TGTGCCAGCAGGGAAGACAGAGCCAAAAACATTCAGTACTTC.

The gene calls are TRBV7-6 and TRBJ2-3; D is uncertain. Germline V gene sequence: CDR1 SGHVS, CDR2 FNYEAQ. The V and J ends lost 5 bases and 7 bases respectively, with 10 bases between them. This CDR3 is built from 12 residues. The CDR3 region is CASSKGANTQYF. In nucleotides, the CDR3 is TGTGCCAGCAGCAAAGGCGCCAATACGCAGTATTTT.

This clone was found a few times. This chain connects TRBV5-6 to TRBJ1-2, with TRBD1 matching over 8 bases. V lost 3 bases and J lost 4; bases outside the gene matches: 5. Germline values: CDR1 SGHDT, CDR2 YYEEEE. The CDR3 totals 14 residues. CDR3 loop: CASSSTGATYGYTF. For the CDR3, the DNA is TGTGCCAGCAGCTCGACAGGGGCCACCTATGGCTACACCTTC.

This clone appeared a single time. This chain joins TRBV28 and TRBJ2-7, with D perhaps TRBD2 (5 bases). CDR1 is MDHEN and CDR2 is SYDVKM in the germline V gene. Trimming cost V 6 bases and J 2 bases, with 11 bases left between them. The CDR3 loop spans 13 amino acids. The CDR3 bases are TGTGCCAGCAGGACGGACTCCACCTACGAGCAGTACTTC. Residues: CASRTDSTYEQYF.

The chain uses TRBV11-2 and TRBJ2-7; TRBD1 matches 11 bases. This CDR3 spans 16 amino acids. The trim removed 1 base at V and 5 bases at J, leaving 7 bases unmatched. Germline V CDR1 and CDR2: SGHAT, FQNNGV. CDR3 loop: CASSLVGTGGVHEQYF. The CDR3 DNA sequence: TGTGCCAGCAGCTTAGTCGGGACAGGGGGAGTCCACGAGCAGTACTTC.

The rearrangement links TRBV19 to TRBJ2-6; D not resolved. Per the germline V gene, CDR1 is LNHDA and CDR2 is SQIVND (reference sequence). V lost 3 bases and J lost 4, with 7 bases in between. This CDR3 has 14 residues. In DNA, the CDR3 is TGTGCCAGTAGTATCCGAGGAGGGGCCAACGTCCTGACTTTC. Its protein product is CASSIRGGANVLTF.

This clone appeared a few times. The chain recombines TRBV11-3 with TRBJ2-7; 10 nucleotides align to TRBD1. V shed 4 bases, J shed 3 bases, and the junction held 6 bases outside the gene matches. There are 15 residues in the CDR3. The V gene's germline CDR1 is SGHNT and CDR2 YENEEA. In nucleotides, the CDR3 is TGTGCCAGCAGCTGGGAATGGACAGGGGGCTACGAGCAGTACTTC. Translation: CASSWEWTGGYEQYF.

This clone was picked up a small number of times. This rearrangement joins TRBV2 to TRBJ1-5; D unresolved. The germline V gene has CDR1 SNHLY and CDR2 FYNNEI. There are 17 residues in the CDR3. Deletions cut 4 bases from V and 0 bases from J, with 16 bases between. The CDR3 nucleotides read TGTGCCAGCAGTGGGACGGGCAGCAAAAATAGCAATCAGCCCCAGCATTTT. The encoded protein is CASSGTGSKNSNQPQHF. The full variable domain, in which reference TRBV2 and TRBJ1-5 provide the parts outside the CDR3, is EPEVTQTPSHQVTQMGQEVILRCVPISNHLYFYWYRQILGQKVEFLVSFYNNEISEKSEIFDDQFSVERPDGSNFTLKIRSTKLEDSAMYFCASSGTGSKNSNQPQHFGDGTRLSIL.

Only a few counts were recorded for this clone. The gene calls are TRBV6-1 and TRBJ2-1; 7 bases map to TRBD1. The junction had 7 bases not matched to a gene; V was cut back by 4 bases and J by 7 bases. The CDR3 runs to 14 residues. The V gene's germline CDR1 is MNHNS and CDR2 SASEGT. CDR3 DNA sequence: TGTGCCAGCAGTGCCGGGACAGACTTGAATGAGCAGTTCTTC. Protein product: CASSAGTDLNEQFF.

The genes are TRBV15 and TRBJ2-3; 7 bases align to TRBD2. This CDR3 comprises 18 residues. The germline CDR1 and CDR2 sequences are LNHNV and YYDKDF (reference sequence). Trimming took 2 bases from V and 0 from J; bases not matched to a gene: 11. The CDR3 DNA reads TGTGCCACCAGCAGAACTCCAGGGCGGGAGTCGAGCACAGATACGCAGTATTTT. It yields the protein CATSRTPGRESSTDTQYF. Complete variable domain (other parts from reference TRBV15 and TRBJ2-3): DAMVIQNPRYQVTQFGKPVTLSCSQTLNHNVMYWYQQKSSQAPKLLFHYYDKDFNNEADTPDNFQSRRPNTSFCFLDIRSPGLGDTAMYLCATSRTPGRESSTDTQYFGPGTRLTVL.

The chain combines TRBV23-1 with TRBJ1-2; D not resolved. TRBV23-1 is sorted into the ORF group, with uncertain function. Trimming took 0 bases from V and 1 from J, leaving 12 bases between them. The CDR3 contains 16 residues. The CDR3 DNA reads as TGCGCCAGCAGTCAATCGTGGTCAGTTATTAACTATGGCTACACCTTC. Translation: CASSQSWSVINYGYTF.